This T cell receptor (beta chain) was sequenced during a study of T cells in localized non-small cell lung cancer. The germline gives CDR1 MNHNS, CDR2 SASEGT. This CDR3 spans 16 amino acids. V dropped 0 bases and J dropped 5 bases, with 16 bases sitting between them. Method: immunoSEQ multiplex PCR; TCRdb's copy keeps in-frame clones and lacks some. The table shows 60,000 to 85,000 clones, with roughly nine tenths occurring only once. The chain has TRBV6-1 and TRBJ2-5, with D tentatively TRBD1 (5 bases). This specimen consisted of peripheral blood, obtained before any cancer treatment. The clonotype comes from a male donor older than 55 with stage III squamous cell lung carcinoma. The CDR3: CASSEAGQGAFETQYF. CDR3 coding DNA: TGTGCCAGCAGTGAAGCGGGGCAGGGCGCCTTCGAGACCCAGTACTTC.